This passage covers 20 T cell receptor beta chains from one sample sequenced in a study of blood T cell repertoires in COVID-19. Measured with immunoSEQ multiplex PCR; TCRdb has only the in-frame clones, and not every one. There are 250,000 or so clones in the sample; approximately 90% occur only once, and approximately 2.4% lies in the top ten. Sequences were obtained from peripheral blood. These receptors were obtained from a man aged 30-40 years with COVID-19, enrolled during active disease.

The chain recombines TRBV24-1 with TRBJ1-1, with 9 positions matching TRBD1. The CDR3 is 14 amino acids. The ends lost 7 bases at V and 4 bases at J; junction bases unmatched: 6. Germline values: CDR1 KGHDR, CDR2 SFDVKD. The DNA of the CDR3 is TGTGCCACCAGACTAGGACAGGGGCCCACTGAAGCTTTCTTT. As protein: CATRLGQGPTEAFF.

This chain connects TRBV19 to TRBJ1-1; D is ambiguous. The CDR3 has 14 residues. Germline V gene data show CDR1 as LNHDA and CDR2 as SQIVND (reference sequence). V dropped 5 bases and J dropped 5 bases, with 15 bases sitting between them. CDR3 loop: CASSRLEGGTEAFF. In DNA, the CDR3 is TGTGCCAGTAGTCGTCTCGAGGGAGGGACTGAAGCTTTCTTT.

This clone came up once. V gene TRBV19 combines with J gene TRBJ2-2; D might be TRBD1 (6 bases). The V gene lost 5 bases and the J gene lost 0 bases, with 16 bases spanning the gap. CDR3 length: 17 residues. Germline V gene lookup returns CDR1 LNHDA and CDR2 SQIVND (reference sequence). CDR3: CASSFPGHPSNTGELFF. In DNA, the CDR3 is TGTGCCAGTAGTTTCCCGGGACATCCGTCGAACACCGGGGAGCTGTTTTTT.

The J gene is TRBJ2-7, the V gene TRBV27; 8 positions match TRBD2. The CDR3 is made up of 14 amino acids. The V segment lost 6 bases and the J segment 6 bases; nucleotides outside the gene matches: 10. Germline loops: CDR1 MNHEY, CDR2 SMNVEV (reference sequence). This CDR3 reads CASSPGLGPPEQYF. The CDR3 nucleotides are TGTGCCAGCAGCCCGGGACTAGGTCCCCCCGAGCAGTACTTC.

The V and J genes are TRBV27 and TRBJ1-2, with D possibly matching TRBD1 (6 bases). Per the germline V gene, CDR1 is MNHEY and CDR2 is SMNVEV (reference sequence). CDR3 length equals 15 residues. Trimming took 6 bases from V and 7 from J, leaving 21 bases between them. The CDR3 nucleotides are TGTGCCAGCAGGCCTACAGGGTTGATACTGGGTGGCTACACCTTC. Protein product: CASRPTGLILGGYTF.

This chain links TRBV6-1 with TRBJ1-2, with TRBD1 matching 8 bases. Germline V gene data show CDR1 as MNHNS and CDR2 as SASEGT. This CDR3 contains 17 residues. Losses at the gene ends were 3 bases for V and 1 base for J; bases not matched to a gene: 10. The CDR3 sequence is CASSEPTGTGFNYGYTF. The CDR3 nucleotides read TGTGCCAGCAGTGAGCCCACCGGGACAGGTTTTAACTATGGCTACACCTTC.

The V and J genes are TRBV28 and TRBJ1-1; 7 nucleotides line up with TRBD1. Looked up from germline, CDR1 is MDHEN and CDR2 is SYDVKM. The junction had 6 bases not matched to a gene; V was cut back by 5 bases and J by 0 bases. The CDR3 contains 15 residues. CDR3 amino acids: CASSTPTGVNTEAFF. The CDR3 nucleotides are TGTGCCAGCAGTACCCCTACAGGGGTGAACACTGAAGCTTTCTTT.

This clone came up once. The chain has TRBV7-8 and TRBJ1-6, with a weak D call TRBD1 (6 bases). The germline V gene has CDR1 SGHVS and CDR2 FQNEAQ. This CDR3 region has 16 residues. V lost 1 base and J 10 bases, leaving 17 bases between the germline ends. CDR3 sequence: CASSLGQDLTGSPLHF. The CDR3 DNA reads as TGTGCCAGCAGCTTAGGACAGGACCTAACGGGCTCACCCCTCCACTTT.

The genes are TRBV7-7 and TRBJ2-2; TRBD1 matches at 7 bases. The CDR3 has 17 residues. Germline CDR1 and CDR2: SSHAT and FNYEAQ (reference sequence). The J segment lost 0 bases and the V segment lost 5 bases, leaving 9 bases of the junction unmatched. The CDR3 DNA reads TGTGCCAGCAGCCCCAGTCTACAGGGGTCGAACACCGGGGAGCTGTTTTTT. It is translated as CASSPSLQGSNTGELFF.

The rearrangement uses TRBV24-1 and TRBJ2-5; 11 bases align to TRBD1. Germline lookup yields CDR1 KGHDR and CDR2 SFDVKD. Trimming cost V 9 bases and J 5 bases; bases outside gene matches: 13. The CDR3 has 16 residues. The CDR3 sequence: CATHYSGQGVKETQYF. In DNA form, the CDR3 reads TGTGCCACCCACTATTCGGGACAGGGGGTGAAGGAGACCCAGTACTTC.

The chain links TRBV4-1 to TRBJ1-2, with D possibly being TRBD1 (6 bases). V lost 0 bases to trimming and J lost 7 bases, with 12 bases between them. In germline, CDR1 is MGHRA, CDR2 YSYEKL. This CDR3 region has 14 residues. This CDR3 reads CASSQDGDRSGYTF. CDR3 in DNA: TGCGCCAGCAGCCAAGATGGAGACAGGAGTGGCTACACCTTC.

In DNA form, the CDR3 reads TGCGCCAGCAGCTTGGAACCAGGAACTAACTATGGCTACACCTTC. Encoded protein: CASSLEPGTNYGYTF. The rearrangement links TRBV5-1 to TRBJ1-2; D call uncertain. The CDR3 consists of 15 residues. V lost 0 bases, J lost 0 bases, and 9 bases lay in between. Looked up from germline, CDR1 is SGHRS and CDR2 is YFSETQ.

CDR3 region: CASSVDRGSNQPQHF. Written as DNA, the CDR3 is TGCGCCAGCAGCGTTGACAGGGGCTCCAATCAGCCCCAGCATTTT. The V gene is TRBV5-1, the J gene TRBJ1-5; 8 bases agree with TRBD1. This CDR3 spans 15 amino acids. Trimming at V came to 4 bases and at J to 3 bases, leaving 6 bases not matched to a gene. Germline lookup yields CDR1 SGHRS and CDR2 YFSETQ.

The V gene is TRBV7-3, the J gene TRBJ2-1, with D maybe TRBD2 (5 bases). In germline, CDR1 is SGHTA, CDR2 FQGTGA. Trimming left V 8 bases short and J 0 bases short, with 11 bases between. The CDR3 has 14 residues. The CDR3 coding sequence is TGTGCCAGCGATACTAGGAGCTCCTACAATGAGCAGTTCTTC. Its translation: CASDTRSSYNEQFF.

The V gene is TRBV28, the J gene TRBJ2-2; D possibly corresponds to TRBD2 (5 bases). Deletions cut 8 bases from V and 2 bases from J, with 30 bases between. The CDR3 is 20 residues long. Germline CDR1 and CDR2: MDHEN and SYDVKM. CDR3 sequence (DNA): TGTGCCAGCCGAGGGAGCGGCTCACTACTAACCTCTAGAAACACCGGGGAGCTGTTTTTT. Translating it yields CASRGSGSLLTSRNTGELFF.

V gene TRBV4-1 combines with J gene TRBJ2-6, with 11 positions matching TRBD1. Per germline, CDR1 MGHRA and CDR2 YSYEKL. J was trimmed by 0 bases and V by 2 bases; bases with no gene match: 6. The CDR3 sequence is 19 residues long. The CDR3 DNA reads TGCGCCAGCAGCCAACCCTCCGGGACAGGGGGCTCTGGGGCCAACGTCCTGACTTTC. Its protein is CASSQPSGTGGSGANVLTF.

V gene TRBV7-2 combines with J gene TRBJ2-1; 10 bases are a match to TRBD1. This CDR3 has 15 residues. Trimming removed 5 bases from V and 4 bases from J; junction bases left unmatched: 5. Germline CDR1 and CDR2: SGHTA and FQGNSA. This CDR3 reads CASSLDRGEYNEQFF. For the CDR3, the DNA is TGTGCCAGCAGCCTGGACAGGGGGGAATACAATGAGCAGTTCTTC.

This chain links TRBV6-6 with TRBJ1-2; no firm D call. The CDR3 runs 15 residues. V was trimmed by 7 bases and J by 4 bases, leaving 19 bases between them. In germline, CDR1 is MNHNY, CDR2 SVGAGI (reference sequence). The DNA for the CDR3 is TGTGCCAGCACTCCCCGCTGGCGTCAGGTCTATGGCTACACCTTC. Translation: CASTPRWRQVYGYTF.

This chain joins TRBV6-6 and TRBJ1-1; D unclear. This CDR3 has 13 residues. CDR1 and CDR2 from the germline V gene are MNHNY and SVGAGI (reference sequence). The germline V and J ends were trimmed by 9 bases and 5 bases, with 16 bases remaining between them. CDR3 nucleotide sequence: TGTGCCAGTTCAACGGAGAGGTTTACTGAAGCTTTCTTT. It specifies CASSTERFTEAFF.

The rearrangement links TRBV24-1 to TRBJ2-1; 7 nucleotides agree with TRBD1. V dropped 4 bases and J dropped 4; count of bases not matched to a gene: 6. Germline CDR1 KGHDR, CDR2 SFDVKD. CDR3 size: 15 residues. The DNA of the CDR3 is TGTGCCACCAGTGACCCGGGACAGCGTTACAATGAGCAGTTCTTC. Translating it yields CATSDPGQRYNEQFF.